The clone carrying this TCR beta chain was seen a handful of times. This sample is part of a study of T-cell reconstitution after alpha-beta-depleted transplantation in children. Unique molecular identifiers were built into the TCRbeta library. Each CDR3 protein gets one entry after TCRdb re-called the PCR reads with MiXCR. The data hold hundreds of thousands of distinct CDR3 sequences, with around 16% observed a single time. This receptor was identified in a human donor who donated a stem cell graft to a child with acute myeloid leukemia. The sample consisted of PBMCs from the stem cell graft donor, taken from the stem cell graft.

The CDR3 DNA is TGTGCCAGCAGCCAAGTGCAGGAGTCCGCAGATACGCAGTATTTT. It codes for CASSQVQESADTQYF. The genes are TRBV4-2 and TRBJ2-3; no definite D call. The CDR3 is made up of 15 amino acids. Per the germline V gene, CDR1 is LGHNA and CDR2 is YNFKEQ. V dropped 1 base and J dropped 4 bases, with 12 bases sitting between them.